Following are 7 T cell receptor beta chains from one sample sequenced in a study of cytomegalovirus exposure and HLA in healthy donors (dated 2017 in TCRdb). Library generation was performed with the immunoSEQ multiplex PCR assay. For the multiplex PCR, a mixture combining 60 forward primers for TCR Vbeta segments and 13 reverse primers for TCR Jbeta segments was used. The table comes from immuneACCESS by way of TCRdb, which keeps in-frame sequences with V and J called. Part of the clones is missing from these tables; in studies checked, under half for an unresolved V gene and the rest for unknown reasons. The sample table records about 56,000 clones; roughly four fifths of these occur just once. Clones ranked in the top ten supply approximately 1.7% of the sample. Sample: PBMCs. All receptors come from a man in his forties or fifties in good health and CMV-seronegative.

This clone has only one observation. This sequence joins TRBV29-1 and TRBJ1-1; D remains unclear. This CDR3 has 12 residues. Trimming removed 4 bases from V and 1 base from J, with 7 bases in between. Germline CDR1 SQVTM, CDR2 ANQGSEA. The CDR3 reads CSVVAANTEAFF. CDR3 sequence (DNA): TGCAGCGTTGTTGCGGCGAACACTGAAGCTTTCTTT.

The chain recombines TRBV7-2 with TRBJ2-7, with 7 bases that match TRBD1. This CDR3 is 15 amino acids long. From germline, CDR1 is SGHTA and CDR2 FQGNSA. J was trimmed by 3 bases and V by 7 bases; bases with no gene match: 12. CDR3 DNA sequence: TGTGCCAGCACCGAAGACAGGGCTCTCGGCTACGAGCAGTACTTC. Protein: CASTEDRALGYEQYF.

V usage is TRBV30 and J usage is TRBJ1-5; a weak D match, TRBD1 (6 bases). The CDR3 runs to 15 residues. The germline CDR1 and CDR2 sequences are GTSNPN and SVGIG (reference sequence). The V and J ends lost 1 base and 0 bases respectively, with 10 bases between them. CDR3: CAWSGQVGSNQPQHF. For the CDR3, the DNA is TGTGCCTGGAGTGGACAGGTCGGTAGCAATCAGCCCCAGCATTTT.

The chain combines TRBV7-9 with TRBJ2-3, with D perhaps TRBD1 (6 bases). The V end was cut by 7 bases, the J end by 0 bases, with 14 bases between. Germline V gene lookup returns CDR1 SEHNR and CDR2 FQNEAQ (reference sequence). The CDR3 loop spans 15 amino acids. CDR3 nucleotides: TGTGCCAGCACCTCCGGGACATCGAGCACAGATACGCAGTATTTT. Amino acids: CASTSGTSSTDTQYF.

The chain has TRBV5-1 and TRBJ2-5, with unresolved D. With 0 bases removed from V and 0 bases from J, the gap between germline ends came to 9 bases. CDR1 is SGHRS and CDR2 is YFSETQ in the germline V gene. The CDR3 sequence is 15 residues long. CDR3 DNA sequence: TGCGCCAGCAGCTTGGGACACGCATACCAAGAGACCCAGTACTTC. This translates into CASSLGHAYQETQYF.

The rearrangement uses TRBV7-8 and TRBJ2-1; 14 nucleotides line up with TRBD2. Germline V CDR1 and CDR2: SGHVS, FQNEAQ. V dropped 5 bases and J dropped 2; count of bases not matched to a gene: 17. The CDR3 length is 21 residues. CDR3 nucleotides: TGTGCCAGCAGCCCCAGGGGGTGGACTAGCGGGGGGCCCGACACCTACAATGAGCAGTTCTTC. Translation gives CASSPRGWTSGGPDTYNEQFF.

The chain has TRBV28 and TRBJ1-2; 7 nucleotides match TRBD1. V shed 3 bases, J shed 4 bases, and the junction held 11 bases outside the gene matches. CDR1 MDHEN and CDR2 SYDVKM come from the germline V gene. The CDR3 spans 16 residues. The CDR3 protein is CASSLSKKGQIYGYTF. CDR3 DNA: TGTGCCAGCAGTTTGTCTAAAAAGGGACAGATCTATGGCTACACCTTC.